This T cell receptor (beta chain) emerged from a study of OX40 agonist ivuxolimab in advanced cancers. Method: immunoSEQ multiplex PCR; TCRdb's copy keeps in-frame clones and lacks some. The profile shows over 90,000 clones, 90% of them singletons. Germline V gene sequence: CDR1 KGHSH, CDR2 LQKENI. The CDR3 extends over 17 amino acids. V was trimmed by 0 bases and J by 0 bases, leaving 13 bases between them. The J gene is TRBJ2-3, the V gene TRBV18; D is perhaps TRBD1 (6 bases). The receptor's source is an adult with an advanced solid tumor such as melanoma, head and neck, liver or kidney cancer. This specimen was CD4+ or CD8+ T cells sorted from blood, taken in a trial of the OX40 agonist ivuxolimab. CDR3 region: CASSPPPHRASTDTQYF. The CDR3 DNA is TGTGCCAGCTCACCACCTCCCCACAGGGCTAGCACAGATACGCAGTATTTT.